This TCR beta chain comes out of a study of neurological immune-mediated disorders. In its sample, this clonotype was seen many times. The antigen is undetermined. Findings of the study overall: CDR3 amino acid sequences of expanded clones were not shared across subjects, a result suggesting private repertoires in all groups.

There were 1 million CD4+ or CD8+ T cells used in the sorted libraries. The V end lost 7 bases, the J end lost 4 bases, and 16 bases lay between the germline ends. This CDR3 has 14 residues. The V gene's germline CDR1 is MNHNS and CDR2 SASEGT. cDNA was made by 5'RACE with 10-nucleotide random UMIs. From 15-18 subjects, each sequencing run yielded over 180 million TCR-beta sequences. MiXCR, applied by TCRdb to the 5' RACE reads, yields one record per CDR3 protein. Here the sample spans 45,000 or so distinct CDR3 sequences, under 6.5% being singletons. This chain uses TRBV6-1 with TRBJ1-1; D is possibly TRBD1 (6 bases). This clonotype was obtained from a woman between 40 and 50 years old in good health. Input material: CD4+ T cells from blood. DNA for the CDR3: TGTGCCAGCAATCTGGGGGCTTTGTTCACTGAAGCTTTCTTT. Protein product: CASNLGALFTEAFF.